This T cell receptor beta chain emerged from a study of cytomegalovirus exposure and HLA in healthy donors (dated by TCRdb to about 2017). Notes on the research overall: In an earlier analysis of roughly 590 of the donors, 276 Gb of sequence data and some 120 million unique TCR beta sequences from about 180 million T cells were reported. Around 320 gigabases of sequencing data and some 85 million unique TCR sequences were included in an early release covering around 650 HLA-typed donors. Of the roughly 390 genotyped donors, 65% to 90% fell in the genetic ancestry cluster associated with self-reported Caucasian donors. The aim of the study was to test whether cataloging public T cell receptors could identify signatures of past pathogen exposure. The T cell repertoires of around 730 subjects were profiled by immunosequencing and related to cytomegalovirus serostatus. Besides the first cohort of around 700 subjects, a separate validation cohort made up of roughly 120 different subjects was used. High-throughput TCR immunosequencing, statistical association of individual TCRs with disease status, and machine learning were combined to predict cytomegalovirus infection status. To study patterns of TCR occurrence, a later analysis re-analyzed previously published TCR beta repertoires from hundreds of donors and added high-resolution HLA genotyping. The later analysis used no new phenotypic data to find candidate immune exposures, relying instead on TCR beta sequences and their occurrence across donors. An earlier analysis of 500 to 650 of the donors applied high-throughput TCR beta sequencing to assess whether each TCR beta V gene segment acted as functional or pseudogenic. Donor age, sex, ethnicity and CMV serostatus were compiled alongside the repertoire data. In a later genetic analysis, genome-wide SNP genotypes for about 55% of the 666 donors were used, and that subset was treated as a discovery cohort. All discovery cohort repertoires had been generated on a single sequencing platform. Class I and class II HLA loci were covered by the typing at four-digit resolution. Typing coverage varied by locus: roughly 629-630 donors for A, B, C, DRB1 and DQB1; around 560 for DQA1; about 590 for DPA1; under 490 for DPB1. Roughly 5 DR-DQ haplotypes were handled as single units for association and clustering, since linkage in the cohort was strong. Across some 400 genotyped donors of the cohort, an average of approximately 200,000 unique TCR beta nucleotide sequences per donor were sequenced, and roughly a sixth of those sequences were non-productive. Study-level results and caveats: A later analysis reported that several top co-occurrence clusters appeared linked to parvovirus B19, influenza, CMV and Epstein-Barr virus. Sequencing depth was assumed to be roughly uniform across donors in the presence/absence analyses, though that assumption may not hold. Because some donors lacked HLA typing at each locus, the association tests relied only on the typed subset. At a false discovery rate of 0.05, a later analysis linked about 16,000 TCR beta sequences to specific HLA alleles. While some public TCRs were present in many individuals, most TCR sequences turned up only very rarely across donors. The 87-base-pair reads could not distinguish some IMGT-functional V segments, including TRBV6-2 and TRBV6-3, so those segments were excluded. Broadly in line with IMGT annotations, most TCR beta V segments showed up in productive rearrangements about 87% or about 30% of the time in an earlier analysis of around 550 of the donors. A further reported finding was that TCR beta sequences accurately predicted the HLA-A and HLA-B alleles for most subjects in the first cohort. In vitro tests confirmed that a few of the cytomegalovirus-associated TCR beta chains recognize cytomegalovirus antigens. The study gave a list of 150 to 200 TCR beta chains associated with cytomegalovirus. Cytomegalovirus status was reported to be diagnosed by the classifier with high specificity and sensitivity in both the original and validation cohorts. In this cohort, only TCR beta chains were sequenced, and detectable features were limited by the absence of alpha or paired-chain data. In a later analysis, most CMV-associated TCR beta chains were found to appear HLA-restricted, with HLA associations seemingly driven largely by CMV exposure. CMV serostatus was the only immune exposure information available for the cohort. Correlated functional status among segregating V segments might be attributable to linkage disequilibrium, but an unknown experimental factor could not be ruled out. When HLA alleles, especially DR and DQ, strongly co-occurred, TCR associations were difficult to assign to individual alleles. A cluster of highly shared sequence variants was judged likely to be a technical artifact of the sequencing pipeline. An association between a missense DCLRE1C variant and V-gene and J-gene trimming of TCR beta chains was found in a later genetic analysis and replicated in an independent cohort. It was suggested by the authors that the approach could potentially be generalized to other disease states and immunological phenotypes. According to a later analysis, TCR association rates differed among HLA loci, with DRB1 alleles showing the most associated TCRs and HLA-C alleles showing the fewest. A later analysis found that HLA-associated TCR beta chains were more clonally expanded and had lower generation probabilities than equally common non-associated chains. Compared with the roughly 670-donor mean, donors in an Asian-associated ancestry cluster had fewer N-insertions in productive TCRs, according to a later genetic analysis. Seventeen rarely observed V segments, including chromosome 9 orphons, were excluded from the earlier analysis of about 500 of the donors because counts were too low.

Per the germline V gene, MDHEN is the CDR1 and SYDVKM is the CDR2. The CDR3, from cysteine to phenylalanine, totals 16 residues. Only the CDR3 portion is preserved as DNA: 48 bases, with reading frame beginning at the first base. Trimmed from V: 2 bases; trimmed from J: 4 bases; junction bases lacking a gene match: 10. The cohort comprised 666 healthy bone marrow donors. All cohort members were sampled while nominally healthy, although unrecorded immune exposures were likely present. The donor was CMV seronegative and belonged to the group of 352 seronegative cohort members. A peripheral blood sample was collected from each donor, and TCR beta sequencing was performed on peripheral blood mononuclear cells. The Qiagen DNeasy Blood Extraction Kit was used to extract genomic DNA from the blood cell samples. Details on this clone: This clone's antigen is unknown. No much larger clone exists at a distance of one base, and base qualities are not known.

Libraries were built with the immunoSEQ multiplex PCR assay. The multiplex PCR relied on a mix of 60 forward primers for TCR Vbeta segments and 13 reverse primers for TCR Jbeta segments. The CDR3 region of rearranged TCR beta genes was amplified from genomic DNA by a multiplex PCR assay. The Illumina HiSeq System was used to sequence the amplified TCR beta libraries as 87-base-pair reads. The source study handled its data this way. Across the 600 to 700 repertoires, a later analysis counted about 81 million unique TCR beta chains, around 10 million of which were shared by at least two donors. To remove PCR and sequencing errors, raw reads were error-corrected and collapsed into unique sequences using a nearest-neighbor algorithm that merged closely related sequences. CDR3 sequences were aligned to IMGT reference sequences to assign V, D and J gene segments. For a sequence to be retained, a match of at least six nucleotides to both a V gene segment and a J gene segment was required. A rearrangement was called productive if the CDR3 had no stop codons and remained in frame with V and J, and every other rearrangement was called non-productive. CDR3 was defined by IMGT convention, running from the second conserved V-encoded cysteine to the conserved J-encoded phenylalanine. The earlier analysis of about 640 of the donors excluded any sequence lacking an unambiguous match to a single V gene segment. In an earlier analysis of 587 of the donors, V segments were called functional above 56.7% productive rearrangements and were called segregating when the between-donor standard deviation exceeded 5%. A statistical classification framework was developed to diagnose cytomegalovirus status using the catalog of TCR beta chain sequences. V and J gene assignment, in a later analysis, came from comparing TCR nucleotide sequences with IMGT/GENE-DB human TR gene sequences. Using the TCRdist pipeline, a later analysis assigned CDR3 sequences along with most-parsimonious VDJ recombination scenarios. A later analysis defined each TCR beta chain by its CDR3 amino acid sequence plus V-gene family, and excluded reads lacking a unique V-gene family. A later analysis removed 592 highly shared, low-generation-probability nucleotide sequences to deal with suspected cross-contamination and a sequencing artifact. In a later analysis, a clonal expansion index for each public chain was calculated from normalized within-repertoire ranks of inferred template counts. A later analysis computed generation probabilities with a VDJ recombination model fitted to out-of-frame rearrangements, and checked the results against IGoR. A later analysis scored TCR-TCR, TCR-HLA and TCR-CMV co-occurrence with hypergeometric tests, applying a repertoire-size bias correction to TCR pairs. A later analysis estimated false discovery rates by permuting HLA or CMV assignments 20 times. A later analysis grouped co-occurring TCRs with DBSCAN, adding TCRdist sequence similarity when clustering within HLA-allele-positive subsets. Repertoires with fewer than 30,000 or more than 120,000 public chains were left out of co-occurrence clustering, as were five repertoires with anomalous nucleotide sharing. TCRdb provides this immuneACCESS table in a form limited to in-frame rearrangements. Some clones are lacking; in checked studies, under half of them reflect an unresolved V gene, and why the rest are absent is not known. V and J calls and clone size are given by that table; D and trimming were obtained from the DNA. Within this sample are roughly 200,000 clones, with 70% to 90% of them counted one time only. The top ten constitute around 0.3% of the sample.

The specimen sequenced was PBMCs. This sequence uses TRBV28 and TRBJ1-2, with 7 middle bases fitting TRBD1. The receptor was isolated from a woman under 40 in good health and CMV-seronegative. The CDR3 is CASSLVGEGAVYGYTF. At the DNA level, the sequence is TGTGCCAGCAGTTTAGTAGGCGAGGGGGCGGTCTATGGCTACACCTTC.